The source of this TCR beta chain is a study of blood T cell repertoires in COVID-19. Germline V gene lookup returns CDR1 LNHDA and CDR2 SQIVND (reference sequence). Trimming left V 5 bases short and J 2 bases short, with 18 bases between. This CDR3 has 16 residues. Participants were aged about 18 to 100 years from some 24 US areas. Resolution of symptoms, clearance, or two negative PCRs was present in recovered Cohort 3 donors. TCRdb's copy holds only in-frame clones and misses some; the assay was immunoSEQ multiplex PCR. Here the sample spans around 200,000 clones, approximately 85% being singletons.

This TCR was sampled from a man aged 40-49 years who had recovered from COVID-19. This chain joins TRBV19 and TRBJ2-5; tentative D call: TRBD2 (6 bases). The sequencing input was PBMCs or T cells enriched from blood (not recorded which). The CDR3 nucleotides are TGTGCCAGTAGTGACGGGACTCGCCCTGGTCAAGAGACCCAGTACTTC. Translating gives CASSDGTRPGQETQYF.